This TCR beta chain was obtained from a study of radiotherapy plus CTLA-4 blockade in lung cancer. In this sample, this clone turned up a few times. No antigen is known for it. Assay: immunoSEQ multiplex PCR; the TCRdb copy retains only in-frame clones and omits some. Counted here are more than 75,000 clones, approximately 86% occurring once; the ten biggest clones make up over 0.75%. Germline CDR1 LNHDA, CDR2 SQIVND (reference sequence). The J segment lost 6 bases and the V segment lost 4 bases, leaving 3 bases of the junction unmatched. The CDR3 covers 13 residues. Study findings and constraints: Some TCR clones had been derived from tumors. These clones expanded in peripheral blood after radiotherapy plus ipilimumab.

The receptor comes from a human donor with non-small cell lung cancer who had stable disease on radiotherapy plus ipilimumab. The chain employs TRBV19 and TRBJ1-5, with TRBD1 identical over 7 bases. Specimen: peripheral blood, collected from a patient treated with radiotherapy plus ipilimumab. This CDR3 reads CASSTGQVQPQHF. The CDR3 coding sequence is TGTGCCAGTAGTACCGGACAGGTTCAGCCCCAGCATTTT.